The clone carrying this T cell receptor beta chain was recorded only once. These data originate in a study of lymphopenia after photon versus proton radiotherapy. This table comes from immunoSEQ multiplex PCR, and its TCRdb copy is limited to in-frame clones, with some not included. This table has about 60,000 clones, about 81% appearing once. Germline V gene lookup returns CDR1 SGHTA and CDR2 FQGNSA. The CDR3 has 15 amino acids. Trimming shortened V by 2 bases and J by 7 bases, and 15 bases separated the two germline ends. The chain has TRBV7-2 and TRBJ1-5, with a weak D call TRBD1 (6 bases). This clonotype was sampled from a man aged 55 to 69 with pancreatic cancer. The material sequenced was peripheral blood, taken from a patient treated with proton-based radiotherapy. The chain's CDR3 is CASSLSRGHGQPQHF. The CDR3 DNA reads as TGTGCCAGCAGCTTATCCCGGGGGCATGGACAGCCCCAGCATTTT.